Below, one TCR beta chain is given with its context. Its antigen remains unidentified. The input lacks base qualities; no much larger clone sits a single base away. The CDR3 goes from the cysteine to the phenylalanine over 14 residues. Only the CDR3 region is kept as DNA, spanning 42 bases read in frame from base 1. Cut back by 3 bases and 0 bases, the V and J ends lie 8 bases apart. CDR1 LNHDA and CDR2 SQIVND were looked up in the germline V gene (reference sequence). Library method: the immunoSEQ multiplex PCR assay. Entries here come from immuneACCESS through TCRdb and include only in-frame sequences with V and J called. Some clones fail to appear in such tables; in the studies checked, an unresolved V gene covers under half of the shortfall, and the cause of the remainder is unknown. The sample table holds 160,000 or so clones, of which more than 85% were seen once. The ten top clones hold around 2.2% of the sample.

The sample comes from a study of control samples from healthy donors and cancer patients (TCRdb year 2020). The rearranged segments are TRBV19 and TRBJ1-2, with the identity of the D gene unclear. This sequence originates from a man aged 50-59 years in good health. Sample: blood. The CDR3 here reads CASSIGRSNYGYTF. The DNA is as follows: TGTGCCAGTAGTATTGGCAGATCTAACTATGGCTACACCTTC.